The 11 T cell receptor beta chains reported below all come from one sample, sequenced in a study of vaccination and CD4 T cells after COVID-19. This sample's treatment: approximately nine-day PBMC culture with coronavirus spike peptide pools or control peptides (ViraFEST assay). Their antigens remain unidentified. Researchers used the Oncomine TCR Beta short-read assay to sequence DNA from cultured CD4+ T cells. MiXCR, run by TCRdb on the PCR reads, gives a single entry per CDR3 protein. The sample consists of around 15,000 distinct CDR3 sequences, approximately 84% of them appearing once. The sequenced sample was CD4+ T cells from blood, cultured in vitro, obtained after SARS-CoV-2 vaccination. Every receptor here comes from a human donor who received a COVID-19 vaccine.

The CDR3 loop is CASSLLGGASGGYTF. For the CDR3, the DNA is TGTGCCAGCAGTTTATTGGGCGGGGCCTCGGGTGGCTACACCTTC. This chain uses TRBV12-3 or TRBV12-4 with TRBJ1-2, with a possible D match to TRBD1 (5 bases). The CDR3 runs 15 residues. V shed 2 bases and J shed 7 bases, with 17 bases lying between them.

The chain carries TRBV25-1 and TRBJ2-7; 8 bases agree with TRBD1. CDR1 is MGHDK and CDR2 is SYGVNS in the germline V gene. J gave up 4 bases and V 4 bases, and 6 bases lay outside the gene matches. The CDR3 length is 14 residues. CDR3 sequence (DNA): TGTGCCAGCAGTGTCGACAGGGGAGAATACGAGCAGTACTTC. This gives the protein CASSVDRGEYEQYF.

The CDR3 bases are TGTGCCACCCAATGGAGGGACTCCTACGAGCAGTACTTC. Protein: CATQWRDSYEQYF. This rearrangement joins TRBV7-9 to TRBJ2-7; a weak D match, TRBD2 (6 bases). This CDR3 has 13 amino acids. V was clipped by 10 bases and J by 0 bases, with 13 bases between them. Germline assignment: CDR1 SEHNR and CDR2 FQNEAQ (reference sequence).

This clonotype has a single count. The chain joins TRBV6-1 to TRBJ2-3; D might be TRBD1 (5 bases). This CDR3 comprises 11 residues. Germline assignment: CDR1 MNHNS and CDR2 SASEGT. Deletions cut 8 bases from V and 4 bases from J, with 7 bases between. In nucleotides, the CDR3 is TGTGCCAGCCAGGGTCCAGATACGCAGTATTTT. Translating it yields CASQGPDTQYF.

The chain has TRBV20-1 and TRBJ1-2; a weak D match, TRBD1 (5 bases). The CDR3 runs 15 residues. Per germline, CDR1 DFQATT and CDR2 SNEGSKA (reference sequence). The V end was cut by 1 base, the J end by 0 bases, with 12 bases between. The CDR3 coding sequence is TGCAGTGCTAGAGGAGGGACCATAGCTAACTATGGCTACACCTTC. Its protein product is CSARGGTIANYGYTF.

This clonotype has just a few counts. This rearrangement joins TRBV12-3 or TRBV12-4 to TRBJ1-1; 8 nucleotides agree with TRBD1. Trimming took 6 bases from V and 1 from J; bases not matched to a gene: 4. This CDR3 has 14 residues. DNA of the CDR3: TGTGCCAGCAGCGAGGGGACAGGGAACACTGAAGCTTTCTTT. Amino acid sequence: CASSEGTGNTEAFF.

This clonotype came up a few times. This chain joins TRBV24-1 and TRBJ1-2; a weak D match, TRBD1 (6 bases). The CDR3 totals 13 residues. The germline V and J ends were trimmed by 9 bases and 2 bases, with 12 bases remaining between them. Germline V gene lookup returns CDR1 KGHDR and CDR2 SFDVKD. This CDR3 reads CATSPQGNYGYTF. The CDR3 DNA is TGTGCCACCTCCCCGCAGGGGAACTATGGCTACACCTTC.

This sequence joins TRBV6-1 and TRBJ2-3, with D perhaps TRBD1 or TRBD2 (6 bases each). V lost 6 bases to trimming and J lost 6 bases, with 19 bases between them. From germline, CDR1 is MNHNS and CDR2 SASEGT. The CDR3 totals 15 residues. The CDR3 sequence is CASSSDGGRKDTQYF. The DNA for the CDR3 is TGTGCCAGCAGCTCCGATGGGGGGCGAAAGGATACGCAGTATTTT.

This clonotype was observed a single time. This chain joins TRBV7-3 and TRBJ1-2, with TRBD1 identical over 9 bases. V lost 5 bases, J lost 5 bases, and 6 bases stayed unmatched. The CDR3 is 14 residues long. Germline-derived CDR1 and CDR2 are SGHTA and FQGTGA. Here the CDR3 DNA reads TGTGCCAGCAGCGCCTCGGACAGGGGTTATGGCTACACCTTC. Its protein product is CASSASDRGYGYTF.

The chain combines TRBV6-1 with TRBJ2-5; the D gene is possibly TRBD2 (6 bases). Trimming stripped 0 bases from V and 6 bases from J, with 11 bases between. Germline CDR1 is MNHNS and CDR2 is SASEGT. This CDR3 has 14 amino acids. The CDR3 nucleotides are TGTGCCAGCAGTGAAGCGAGAGGGAGGCAGACCCAGTACTTC. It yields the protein CASSEARGRQTQYF.

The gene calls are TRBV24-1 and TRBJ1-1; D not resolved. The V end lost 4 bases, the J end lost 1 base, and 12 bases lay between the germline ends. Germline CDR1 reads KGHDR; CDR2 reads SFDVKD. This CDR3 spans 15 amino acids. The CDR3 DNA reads TGTGCCACCAGTGAAAACACCCTAGAGAACACTGAAGCTTTCTTT. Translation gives CATSENTLENTEAFF.